The present T cell receptor beta chain was sequenced within a study of shared clonotypes between healthy human individuals (dated by TCRdb to 2020 to 2022). About the investigation overall: A few men and a couple of women, aged 18 to 49 years, made up the cohort. The study deeply sequenced blood TCR repertoires of five healthy adults to estimate repertoire size and the extent of clonotype sharing between individuals. Different laboratories and diverse techniques were used to prepare libraries and sequence TCR repertoires, to increase sequencing depth and limit assay-specific biases. For each donor, CD4 naive and CD4 memory were each given three plates, CD8 naive was given two plates, and CD8 memory was given one plate. Leukapheresis yielded between about 0.94 and 9.5 billion PBMCs per donor.

Using the deep immunoSEQ assay, TCR CDR3 regions were amplified from genomic DNA by multiplex PCR. For each cell subset, the extracted genomic DNA was distributed evenly across all wells of several immunoSEQ 96-well plates, and each plate served as one replicate. For sorted subsets, each replicate PCR was loaded with about 200 ng genomic DNA, equivalent to roughly 30,000 T cell genomes. Purified libraries were measured with a Qubit 3.0 fluorometer, size-checked on a Bioanalyzer 2100, and measured again with the KAPA Library Quantification kit. Every immunoSEQ 96-well plate was sequenced on a separate single-read 150-cycle Illumina NextSeq 550 flow cell. As for how the authors treated the data: Because the immunoSEQ output included only junctional sequences and no quality scores, the filtering could not be the same as the filtering used for full-length reads. Sequences were annotated with PyIR, a Python wrapper for IgBLAST v1.9, and V/J genes and CDR3 were assigned using IMGT germline references. Any read was removed if the V/J assignment was weak (E-value above 1e-6), the CDR3 was missing, or the read contained stop codons, out-of-frame junctions, or ambiguous translated residues. A V3J clonotype was defined by an identical inferred V gene, J gene, and CDR3 amino acid sequence. Percentage overlap between repertoires was computed as shared unique clonotypes divided by the size of the smaller repertoire. Richness of each repertoire was evaluated using RTK rarefaction, the Chao1 estimator, and Recon v2.1 estimates of unobserved clonotypes. Generation probabilities for all TCRbeta clonotypes obtained by the gDNA method from a handful of donors were computed using OLGA. Not all clones reach the TCRdb copy of this immuneACCESS table, which keeps in-frame sequences only. Checked studies attribute under half of the gap to unresolved V genes and leave the rest unexplained. The D gene and trimming were derived from the DNA, and the V and J assignments and clone size from that table. This sample lists around 650,000 clones; roughly 96% were detected once. The ten largest clones represent less than 0.12% of the sample.

CD8 naive samples consisted of CD45RO-negative cells that were positively selected for CCR7, yielding a CD45RA+CCR7+ population without TemRA cells. The donors were healthy, HIV-negative adults with no recently reported acute infections or vaccinations. Every donor was a Caucasian adult living in Nashville, Tennessee, USA. After blood collection by leukapheresis, PBMCs were isolated using Ficoll-Histopaque density gradient centrifugation and then cryopreserved in the vapor phase of liquid nitrogen. Analytical flow cytometry was used to check the purity and quantity of every magnetically sorted T cell population. Genomic DNA was isolated from each sorted fraction and quantified by UV absorbance on a Nanodrop 2000c. Overall results and qualifications from the work: Pairwise subsampling led to the expectation that sequencing depth would affect the degree of clonotype sharing among donors. Rarefaction of sorted-subset datasets indicated incomplete sequencing despite the large sequencing depth. Estimated clonotype richness was generally larger for naive than for memory subsets. Only blood was sampled, and tissue TCR repertoires likely differ from those in blood. Compared with non-shared clonotypes, clonotypes shared by all four sorted-subset donors had higher generation probabilities. When several donors were compared, the shared fraction of clonotypes was roughly 4.8% for naive CD4, around 4% for naive CD8, 2% to 2.5% for memory CD4, and 0.35% to 0.4% for memory CD8. Because the study included a small number of donors, the genetic and exposure-history diversity represented was limited.

For this clone: No antigen is known for it. No per-base quality is available; no much larger clone lies one base away.

The CDR3 starts with the cysteine, ends with the phenylalanine, and has 16 residues. Kept here is only the CDR3 DNA, which spans 48 bases and is read in frame from base 1. Based on the germline V gene (reference sequence), the CDR1 and CDR2 sequences are MNHEY and SMNVEV. At the junction V is shortened by 3 bases and J by 3 bases; bases outside the gene matches: 9. Sequencing was done on a sample of naive CD8+ T cells sorted from blood. The cell subset or site label corresponds to: CD45RA+CCR7+. The source is a woman aged 30 to 39 in good health. The rearrangement combines TRBV27 with TRBJ2-7; TRBD2 matches 9 bases in the middle. The sequenced DNA is TGTGCCAGCAGTTTGGCGCTAGCGGGAAGTATCTACGAGCAGTACTTC. The translation is CASSLALAGSIYEQYF.